This T cell receptor beta chain was profiled in a study of blood T cell repertoires in COVID-19. TCRdb's copy holds only in-frame clones and misses some; the assay was immunoSEQ multiplex PCR. The sample has 130,000 or so clones, roughly 77% seen once; the top ten hold approximately 5%. Seattle enrolled patients during active infection and tracked them longitudinally. This clone was found a few times. V gave up 5 bases and J gave up 4 bases, with 6 bases separating them. The germline gives CDR1 SEHNR, CDR2 FQNEAQ (reference sequence). The CDR3 contains 12 residues. This receptor was taken from a woman aged 70-85 years with COVID-19, enrolled during active disease. The sequencing input was peripheral blood. The chain employs TRBV7-9 and TRBJ2-1, with a weak D call TRBD2 (5 bases). This CDR3 is CASSTGYNEQFF. The CDR3 DNA reads as TGTGCCAGCAGCACGGGATACAATGAGCAGTTCTTC.